This TCR beta chain originates from a study of cytomegalovirus exposure and HLA in healthy donors. Study-wide context: Earlier sequencing of 150 million to 200 million T cells yielded nearly 120 million unique TCR beta sequences. General study points: Several of the most significant clusters appeared, in a later analysis, to be linked to common viral pathogens.

Regarding this clone: Antigen specificity is unknown. In the same sample, other DNA sequences code for this CDR3.

CDR3 length: 14 amino acids. Germline assignment: CDR1 MNHEY and CDR2 SMNVEV (reference sequence). The ends were cut back, 0 bases at V and 4 bases at J, with 7 bases in the middle. PCR involved 60 Vbeta and 13 Jbeta primers. The method was immunoSEQ multiplex PCR; TCRdb's version includes in-frame clones alone and lacks a portion of them. The sample shows 200,000 or so clones, approximately 87% of them seen only once. The clonotype originates from a human donor in good health. The gene calls are TRBV27 and TRBJ1-5; D is undetermined. Sequencing was performed on PBMCs. The CDR3 spells CASSLSSGNQPQHF. DNA of the CDR3: TGTGCCAGCAGTTTATCGTCGGGGAATCAGCCCCAGCATTTT.